This T cell receptor (beta chain) was retrieved from a study of OX40 agonist ivuxolimab in advanced cancers. Sequencing was performed with immunoSEQ multiplex PCR; in TCRdb, only in-frame clones are kept and a portion is missing. Among around 100,000 clones, roughly 89% were seen once, and the ten largest hold about 0.3%. Sampling times: baseline, cycle 4 day 1, cycle 7 day 1. The V end was cut by 3 bases, the J end by 1 base, with 13 bases between. The CDR3 sequence is 16 residues long. Germline values: CDR1 MDHEN, CDR2 SYDVKM. The gene calls are TRBV28 and TRBJ2-1; no reliable D call. The sample here was CD4+ or CD8+ T cells sorted from blood, taken in a trial of the OX40 agonist ivuxolimab. The sequence came from an adult with an advanced solid tumor such as melanoma, head and neck, liver or kidney cancer. CDR3 nucleotide sequence: TGTGCCAGCAGTTTCAGTATTTTAGGGTCCTACAATGAGCAGTTCTTC. This translates into CASSFSILGSYNEQFF.